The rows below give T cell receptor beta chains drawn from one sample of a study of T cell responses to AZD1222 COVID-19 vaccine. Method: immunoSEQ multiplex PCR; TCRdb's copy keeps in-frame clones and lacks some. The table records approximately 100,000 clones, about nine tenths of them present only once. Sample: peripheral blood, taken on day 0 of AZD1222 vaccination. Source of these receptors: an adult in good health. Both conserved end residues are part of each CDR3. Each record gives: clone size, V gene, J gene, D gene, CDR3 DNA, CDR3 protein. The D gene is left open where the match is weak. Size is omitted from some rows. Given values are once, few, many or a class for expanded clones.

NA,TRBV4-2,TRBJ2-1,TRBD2,TGTGCCAGCAGCCTGTCGGCGGGAGGGTATGAGCAGTTCTTC,CASSLSAGGYEQFF
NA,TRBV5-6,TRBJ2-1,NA,TGTGCCAGCGGCACCCACAATGAGCAGTTCTTC,CASGTHNEQFF
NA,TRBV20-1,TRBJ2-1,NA,TGCAGTGCTAGTTACAATGAGCAGTTCTTC,CSASYNEQFF
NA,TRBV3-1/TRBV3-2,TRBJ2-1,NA,TGTGCCAGCAGCTCCCAGGGGATTGCGGCCTACAATGAGCAGTTCTTC,CASSSQGIAAYNEQFF
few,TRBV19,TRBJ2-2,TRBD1,TGTGCCAGTAGTATCTACCCCTATATACCGGGACAGACCACCGGGGAGCTGTTTTTT,CASSIYPYIPGQTTGELFF
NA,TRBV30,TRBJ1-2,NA,TGTGCCTGGAGGTGGGACGGGAGAGCAAATGGCTACACCTTC,CAWRWDGRANGYTF
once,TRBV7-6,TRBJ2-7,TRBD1,TGTGCCAGCAGCTTAGCTGTGAGACAGGGGGCCTACGAGCAGTACTTC,CASSLAVRQGAYEQYF
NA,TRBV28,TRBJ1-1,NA,TGTGCCAGCAGTTCCCCCGGGGCGGCAATGAACACTGAAGCTTTCTTT,CASSSPGAAMNTEAFF
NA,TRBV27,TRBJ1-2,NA,TGTGCCAGCAGTGTACAGGGCTATGGCTACACCTTC,CASSVQGYGYTF
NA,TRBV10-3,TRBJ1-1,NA,TGTGCCATCAGGGGGGACGGGAACACTGAAGCTTTCTTT,CAIRGDGNTEAFF
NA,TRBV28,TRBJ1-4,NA,TGTGCCAGCAGTCCGGAACCAGGGGAAGCTAATGAAAAACTGTTTTTT,CASSPEPGEANEKLFF